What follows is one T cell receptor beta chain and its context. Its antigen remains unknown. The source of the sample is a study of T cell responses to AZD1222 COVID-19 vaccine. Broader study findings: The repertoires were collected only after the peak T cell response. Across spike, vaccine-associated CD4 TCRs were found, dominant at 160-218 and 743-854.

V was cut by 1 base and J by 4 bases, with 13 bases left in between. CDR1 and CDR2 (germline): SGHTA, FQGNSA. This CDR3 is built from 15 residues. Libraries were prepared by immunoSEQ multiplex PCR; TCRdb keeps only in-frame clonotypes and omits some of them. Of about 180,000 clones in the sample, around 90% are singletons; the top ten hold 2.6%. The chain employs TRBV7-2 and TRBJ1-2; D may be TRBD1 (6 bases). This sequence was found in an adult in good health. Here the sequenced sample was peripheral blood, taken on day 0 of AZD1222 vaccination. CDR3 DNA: TGTGCCAGCAGCTTAGATTGGGGGCTAGGCTATGGCTACACCTTC. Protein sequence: CASSLDWGLGYGYTF. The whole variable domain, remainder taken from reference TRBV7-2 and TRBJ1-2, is GAGVSQSPSNKVTEKGKDVELRCDPISGHTALYWYRQSLGQGLEFLIYFQGNSAPDKSGLPSDRFSAERTGGSVSTLTIQRTQQEDSAVYLCASSLDWGLGYGYTFGSGTRLTVV.